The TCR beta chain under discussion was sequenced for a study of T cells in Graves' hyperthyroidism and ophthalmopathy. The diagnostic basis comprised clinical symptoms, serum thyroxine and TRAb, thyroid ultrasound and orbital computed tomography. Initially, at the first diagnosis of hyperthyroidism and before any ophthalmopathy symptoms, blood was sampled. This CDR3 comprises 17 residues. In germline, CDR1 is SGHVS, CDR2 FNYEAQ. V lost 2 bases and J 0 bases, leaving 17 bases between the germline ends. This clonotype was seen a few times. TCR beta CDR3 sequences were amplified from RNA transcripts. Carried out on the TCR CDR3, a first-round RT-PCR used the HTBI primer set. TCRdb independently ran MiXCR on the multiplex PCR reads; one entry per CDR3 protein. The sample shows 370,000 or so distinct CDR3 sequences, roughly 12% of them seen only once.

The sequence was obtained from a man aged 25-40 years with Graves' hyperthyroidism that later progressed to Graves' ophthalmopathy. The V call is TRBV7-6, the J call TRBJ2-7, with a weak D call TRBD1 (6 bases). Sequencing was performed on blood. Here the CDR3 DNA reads TGTGCCAGCAGCTTAAGTGGTCGACAGGACGGCTCCTACGAGCAGTACTTC. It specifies CASSLSGRQDGSYEQYF.